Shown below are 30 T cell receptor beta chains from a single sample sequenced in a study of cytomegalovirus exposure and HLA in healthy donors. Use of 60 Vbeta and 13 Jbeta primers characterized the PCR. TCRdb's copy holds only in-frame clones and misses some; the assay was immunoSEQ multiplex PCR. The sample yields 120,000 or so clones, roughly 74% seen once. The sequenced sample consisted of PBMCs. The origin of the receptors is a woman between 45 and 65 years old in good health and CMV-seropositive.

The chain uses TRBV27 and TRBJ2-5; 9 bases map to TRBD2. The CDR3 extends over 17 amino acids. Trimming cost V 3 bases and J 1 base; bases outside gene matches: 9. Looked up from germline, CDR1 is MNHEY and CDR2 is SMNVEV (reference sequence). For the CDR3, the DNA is TGTGCCAGCAGTTTCTCCGCACGGACTAGCGTCCAAGAGACCCAGTACTTC. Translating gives CASSFSARTSVQETQYF.

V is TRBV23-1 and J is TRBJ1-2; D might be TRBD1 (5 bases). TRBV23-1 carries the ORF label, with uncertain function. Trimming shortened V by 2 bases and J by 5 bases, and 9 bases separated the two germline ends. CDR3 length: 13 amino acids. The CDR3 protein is CASSQPAGYGYTF. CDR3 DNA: TGCGCCAGCAGTCAACCGGCAGGGTATGGCTACACCTTC.

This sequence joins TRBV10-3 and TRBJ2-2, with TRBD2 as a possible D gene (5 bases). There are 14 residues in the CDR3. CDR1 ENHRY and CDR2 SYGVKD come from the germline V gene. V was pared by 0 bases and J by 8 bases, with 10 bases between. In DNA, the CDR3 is TGTGCCATCAGTGAGTCTGGAGGTGCTGGGGAGCTGTTTTTT. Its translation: CAISESGGAGELFF.

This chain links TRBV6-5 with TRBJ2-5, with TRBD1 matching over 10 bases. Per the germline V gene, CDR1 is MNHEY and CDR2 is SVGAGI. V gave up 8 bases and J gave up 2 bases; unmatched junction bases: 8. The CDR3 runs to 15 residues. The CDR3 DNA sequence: TGTGCCAGCGGCTACGGGACAGGGGTTCAAGAGACCCAGTACTTC. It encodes CASGYGTGVQETQYF.

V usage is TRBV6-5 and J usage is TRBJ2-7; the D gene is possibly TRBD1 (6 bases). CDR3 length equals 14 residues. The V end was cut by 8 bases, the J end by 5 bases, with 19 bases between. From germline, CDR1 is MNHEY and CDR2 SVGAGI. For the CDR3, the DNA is TGTGCCAGCTCCAGGGGCAGGGCTCTAGACGAGCAGTACTTC. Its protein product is CASSRGRALDEQYF.

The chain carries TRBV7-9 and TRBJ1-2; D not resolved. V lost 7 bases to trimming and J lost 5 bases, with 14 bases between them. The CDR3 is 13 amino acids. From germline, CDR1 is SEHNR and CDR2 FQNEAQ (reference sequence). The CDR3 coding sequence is TGTGCCAGCACCGTAAACACCGGGTATGGCTACACCTTC. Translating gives CASTVNTGYGYTF.

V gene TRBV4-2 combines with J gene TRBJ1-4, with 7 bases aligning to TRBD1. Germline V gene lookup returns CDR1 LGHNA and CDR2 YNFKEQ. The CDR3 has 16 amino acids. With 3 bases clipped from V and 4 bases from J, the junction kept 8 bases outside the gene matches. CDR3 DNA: TGTGCCAGCAGCCAGGCCAAAGGGGGCTTTAATGAAAAACTGTTTTTT. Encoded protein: CASSQAKGGFNEKLFF.

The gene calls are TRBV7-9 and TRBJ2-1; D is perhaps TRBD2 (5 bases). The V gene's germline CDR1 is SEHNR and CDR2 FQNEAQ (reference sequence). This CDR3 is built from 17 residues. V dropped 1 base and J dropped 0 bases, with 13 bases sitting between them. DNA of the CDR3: TGTGCCAGCAGCTTAGACATGGGAGTGGTCTCCTACAATGAGCAGTTCTTC. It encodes CASSLDMGVVSYNEQFF.

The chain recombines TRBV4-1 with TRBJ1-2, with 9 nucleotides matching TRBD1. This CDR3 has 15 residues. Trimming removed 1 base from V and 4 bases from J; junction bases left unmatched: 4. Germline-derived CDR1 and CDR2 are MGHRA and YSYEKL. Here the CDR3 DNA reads TGCGCCAGCAGCCAAGCGGACAGGGGATTCTATGGCTACACCTTC. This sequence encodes CASSQADRGFYGYTF.

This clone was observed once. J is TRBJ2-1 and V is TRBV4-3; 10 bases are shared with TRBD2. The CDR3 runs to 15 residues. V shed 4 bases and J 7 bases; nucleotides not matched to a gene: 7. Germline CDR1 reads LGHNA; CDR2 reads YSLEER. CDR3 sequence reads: CASSLSSGGANEQFF. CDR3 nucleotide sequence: TGCGCCAGCAGCCTTTCTAGCGGGGGAGCGAATGAGCAGTTCTTC.

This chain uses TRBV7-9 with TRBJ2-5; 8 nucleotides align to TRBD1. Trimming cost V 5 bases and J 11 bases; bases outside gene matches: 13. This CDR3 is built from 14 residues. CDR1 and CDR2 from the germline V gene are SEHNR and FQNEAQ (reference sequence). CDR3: CASSPRTGPKEQYF. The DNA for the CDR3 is TGTGCCAGCAGCCCTAGGACAGGGCCAAAAGAGCAGTACTTC.

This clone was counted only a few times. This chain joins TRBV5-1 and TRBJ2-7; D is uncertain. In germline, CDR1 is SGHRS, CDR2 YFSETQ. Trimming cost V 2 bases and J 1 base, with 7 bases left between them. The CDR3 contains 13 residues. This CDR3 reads CASSFENSYEQYF. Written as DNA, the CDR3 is TGCGCCAGCAGCTTTGAGAATTCCTACGAGCAGTACTTC.

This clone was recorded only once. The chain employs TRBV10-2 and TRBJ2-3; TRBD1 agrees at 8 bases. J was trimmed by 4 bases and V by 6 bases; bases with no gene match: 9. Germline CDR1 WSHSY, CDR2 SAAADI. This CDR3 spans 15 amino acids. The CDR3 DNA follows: TGCGCCAGCAGCAGGACAGGGTCGGGCTCAGATACGCAGTATTTT. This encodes CASSRTGSGSDTQYF.

CDR3 protein: CASSPRQGGRDTDTQYF. As DNA, the CDR3 is TGTGCCAGCAGCCCTCGACAGGGGGGGCGCGACACAGATACGCAGTATTTT. V and J are TRBV5-4 and TRBJ2-3, with 9 bases identical to TRBD1. Trimming cost V 4 bases and J 2 bases; bases outside gene matches: 11. The CDR3 sequence is 17 residues long. From germline, CDR1 is SGHNT and CDR2 YYREEE (reference sequence).

The DNA for the CDR3 is TGTGCCAGCAGCTTCCAGGGAACAGATACGCAGTATTTT. It yields the protein CASSFQGTDTQYF. This chain links TRBV7-9 with TRBJ2-3; a possible D gene is TRBD1 (5 bases). This CDR3 is 13 amino acids long. Germline CDR1 SEHNR, CDR2 FQNEAQ (reference sequence). V lost 3 bases and J lost 3, with 7 bases in between.

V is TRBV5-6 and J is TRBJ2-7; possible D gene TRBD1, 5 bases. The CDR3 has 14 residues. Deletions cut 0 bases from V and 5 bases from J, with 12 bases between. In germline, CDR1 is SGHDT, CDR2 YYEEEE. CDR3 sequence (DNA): TGTGCCAGCAGCTTGGTGCAGGGAAGGCACGAGCAGTACTTC. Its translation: CASSLVQGRHEQYF.

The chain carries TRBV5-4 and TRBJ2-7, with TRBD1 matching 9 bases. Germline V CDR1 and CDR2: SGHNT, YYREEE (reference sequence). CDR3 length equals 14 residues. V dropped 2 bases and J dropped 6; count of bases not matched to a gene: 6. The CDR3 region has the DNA TGTGCCAGCAGCTTCACAGGGGGCCGCGGCGAGCAGTACTTC. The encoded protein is CASSFTGGRGEQYF.

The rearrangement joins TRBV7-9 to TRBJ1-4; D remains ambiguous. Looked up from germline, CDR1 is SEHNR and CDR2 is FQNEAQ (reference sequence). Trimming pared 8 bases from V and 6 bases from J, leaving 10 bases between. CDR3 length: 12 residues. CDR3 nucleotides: TGTGCCAGCGCCGGCGGAGATGAAAAACTGTTTTTT. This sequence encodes CASAGGDEKLFF.

CDR3 protein: CASSVEGGQQYF. CDR3 nucleotides: TGTGCCAGCAGCGTAGAAGGAGGGCAGCAGTACTTC. The chain combines TRBV9 with TRBJ2-7; TRBD2 is a possible D gene (6 bases). Germline V gene data show CDR1 as SGDLS and CDR2 as YYNGEE. V lost 0 bases and J lost 8, with 9 bases in between. The CDR3 sequence is 12 residues long.

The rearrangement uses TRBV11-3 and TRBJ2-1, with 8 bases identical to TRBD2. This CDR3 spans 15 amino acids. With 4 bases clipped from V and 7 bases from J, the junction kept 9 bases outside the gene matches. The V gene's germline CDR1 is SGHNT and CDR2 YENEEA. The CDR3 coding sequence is TGTGCCAGCAGCTCTGGAGGTAGCGGGGTGAATGAGCAGTTCTTC. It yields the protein CASSSGGSGVNEQFF.

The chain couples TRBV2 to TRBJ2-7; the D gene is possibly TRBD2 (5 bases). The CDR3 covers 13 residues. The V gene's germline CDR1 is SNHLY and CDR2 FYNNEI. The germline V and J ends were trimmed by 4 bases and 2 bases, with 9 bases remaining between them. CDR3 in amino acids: CASSGTGAYEQYF. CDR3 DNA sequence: TGTGCCAGCAGTGGGACTGGGGCCTACGAGCAGTACTTC.

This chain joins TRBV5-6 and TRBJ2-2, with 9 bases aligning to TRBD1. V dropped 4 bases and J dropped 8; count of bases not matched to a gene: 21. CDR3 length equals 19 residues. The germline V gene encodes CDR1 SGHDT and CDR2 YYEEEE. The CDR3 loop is CASSPTIKKQGAKGGELFF. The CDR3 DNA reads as TGTGCCAGCAGCCCAACAATCAAAAAACAGGGGGCGAAGGGAGGGGAGCTGTTTTTT.

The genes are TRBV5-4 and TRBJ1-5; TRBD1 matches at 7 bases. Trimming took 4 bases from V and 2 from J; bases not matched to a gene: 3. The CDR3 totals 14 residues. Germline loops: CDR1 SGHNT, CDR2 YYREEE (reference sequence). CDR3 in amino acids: CASSLTGGNQPQHF. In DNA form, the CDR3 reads TGTGCCAGCAGCCTCACAGGGGGCAATCAGCCCCAGCATTTT. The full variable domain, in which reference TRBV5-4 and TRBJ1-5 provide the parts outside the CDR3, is ETGVTQSPTHLIKTRGQQVTLRCSSQSGHNTVSWYQQALGQGPQFIFQYYREEENGRGNFPPRFSGLQFPNYSSELNVNALELDDSALYLCASSLTGGNQPQHFGDGTRLSIL.

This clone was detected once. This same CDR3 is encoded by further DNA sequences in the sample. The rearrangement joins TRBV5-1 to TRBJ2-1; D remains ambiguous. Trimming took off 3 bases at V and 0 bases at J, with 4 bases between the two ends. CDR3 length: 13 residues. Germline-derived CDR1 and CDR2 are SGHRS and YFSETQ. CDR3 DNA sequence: TGCGCCAGCAGCTCTAGCTCCTACAATGAGCAGTTCTTC. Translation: CASSSSSYNEQFF.

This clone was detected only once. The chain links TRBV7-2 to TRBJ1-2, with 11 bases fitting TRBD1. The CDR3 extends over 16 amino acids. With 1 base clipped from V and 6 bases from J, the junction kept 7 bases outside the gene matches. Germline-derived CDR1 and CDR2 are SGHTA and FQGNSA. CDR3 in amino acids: CASSLVVGQGGHGYTF. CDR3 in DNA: TGTGCCAGCAGCTTAGTGGTGGGACAGGGGGGACATGGCTACACCTTC.

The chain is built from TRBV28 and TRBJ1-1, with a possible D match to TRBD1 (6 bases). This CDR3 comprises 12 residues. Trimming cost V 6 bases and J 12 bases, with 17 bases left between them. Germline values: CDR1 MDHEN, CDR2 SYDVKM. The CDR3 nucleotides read TGTGCCAGCAGGCGGGGGGGGCTTTCGTCTTTCTTT. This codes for CASRRGGLSSFF.

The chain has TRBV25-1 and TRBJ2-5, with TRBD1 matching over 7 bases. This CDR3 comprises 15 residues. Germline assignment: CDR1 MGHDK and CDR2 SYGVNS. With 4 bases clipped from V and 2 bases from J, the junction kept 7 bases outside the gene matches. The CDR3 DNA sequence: TGTGCCAGCAGTGCCCACAGGGGAAAGCAAGAGACCCAGTACTTC. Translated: CASSAHRGKQETQYF. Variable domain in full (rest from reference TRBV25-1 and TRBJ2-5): EADIYQTPRYLVIGTGKKITLECSQTMGHDKMYWYQQDPGMELHLIHYSYGVNSTEKGDLSSESTVSRIRTEHFPLTLESARPSHTSQYLCASSAHRGKQETQYFGPGTRLLVL.

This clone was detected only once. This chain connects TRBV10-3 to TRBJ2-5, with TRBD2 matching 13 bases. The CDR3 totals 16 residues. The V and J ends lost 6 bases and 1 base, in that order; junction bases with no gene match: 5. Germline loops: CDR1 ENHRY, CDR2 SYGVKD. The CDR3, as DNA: TGTGCCATCAGACCCGGACTAGCGGGGGCCCAAGAGACCCAGTACTTC. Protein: CAIRPGLAGAQETQYF.

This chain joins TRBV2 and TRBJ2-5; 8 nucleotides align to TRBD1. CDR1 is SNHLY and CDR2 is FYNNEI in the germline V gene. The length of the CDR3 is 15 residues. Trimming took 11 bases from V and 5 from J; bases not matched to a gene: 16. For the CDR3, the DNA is TGTGCCTCAAAGGGAGCAGGGGGCGTTCGGGAGACCCAGTACTTC. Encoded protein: CASKGAGGVRETQYF.

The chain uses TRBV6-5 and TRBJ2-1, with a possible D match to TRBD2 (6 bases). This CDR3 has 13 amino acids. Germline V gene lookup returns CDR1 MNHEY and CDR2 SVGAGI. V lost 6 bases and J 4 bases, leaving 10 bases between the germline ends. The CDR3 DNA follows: TGTGCCAGCAGAGAGCGGGTATACAATGAGCAGTTCTTC. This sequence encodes CASRERVYNEQFF.